These 11 T cell receptor beta chains were sequenced from one sample in a study of blood T cell repertoires in COVID-19. Profiling relied on immunoSEQ multiplex PCR, and the TCRdb table lists in-frame clones only, not all of them. Of 80,000 to 100,000 clones listed, 65% to 85% are singletons. Sequencing used peripheral blood. The receptors stem from a man between 60 and 70 years old with acute or convalescent COVID-19.

This clone was detected many times. CDR3 loop: CASSLGTSTDTQYF. The CDR3 DNA is TGTGCCAGCAGCTTGGGGACAAGCACAGATACGCAGTATTTT. The chain couples TRBV5-4 to TRBJ2-3; D is possibly TRBD1 (5 bases). CDR1 and CDR2 from the germline V gene are SGHNT and YYREEE (reference sequence). The ends were cut back, 0 bases at V and 0 bases at J, with 5 bases in the middle. This CDR3 has 14 residues.

J is TRBJ2-1 and V is TRBV7-3; weak D call: TRBD1 (8 bases). CDR1 and CDR2 from the germline V gene are SGHTA and FQGTGA. This CDR3 is 15 amino acids long. V shed 4 bases and J shed 3 bases, with 13 bases lying between them. The CDR3 loop reads CASSSQGGIYNEQFF. The CDR3 bases are TGTGCCAGCAGCTCACAGGGGGGGATCTACAATGAGCAGTTCTTC. Full variable domain (missing parts from reference TRBV7-3 and TRBJ2-1): GAGVSQTPSNKVTEKGKYVELRCDPISGHTALYWYRQSLGQGPEFLIYFQGTGAADDSGLPNDRFFAVRPEGSVSTLKIQRTERGDSAVYLCASSSQGGIYNEQFFGPGTRLTVL.

The gene calls are TRBV6-4 and TRBJ2-3, with D possibly TRBD2 on 6 matching bases. V was cut by 1 base and J by 1 base, with 9 bases left in between. This CDR3 region has 15 residues. Germline V gives CDR1 MRHNA, CDR2 SNTAGT. CDR3 nucleotide sequence: TGTGCCAGCAGTGACTACGGGGGACGCACAGATACGCAGTATTTT. It specifies CASSDYGGRTDTQYF.

This CDR3 is CASSLQGLNTEAFF. The CDR3 coding sequence is TGCGCCAGCAGCCTACAGGGGTTGAACACTGAAGCTTTCTTT. The V gene is TRBV4-1, the J gene TRBJ1-1; 7 nucleotides line up with TRBD1. The CDR3 totals 14 residues. Unmatched junction bases numbered 2, after V lost 4 bases and J lost 0 bases. Per the germline V gene, CDR1 is MGHRA and CDR2 is YSYEKL.

V and J are TRBV14 and TRBJ1-1; tentative D call: TRBD1 (5 bases). The CDR3 length is 15 residues. CDR1 and CDR2 from the germline V gene are SGHDN and FVKESK. Between the trimmed V and J ends, which lost 5 bases and 1 base, there was a span of 14 bases. The DNA of the CDR3 is TGTGCCAGCAGCAGTTTAACAGGCCGGAACACTGAAGCTTTCTTT. As protein: CASSSLTGRNTEAFF.

This clone was observed once. The chain carries TRBV27 and TRBJ2-6; D may be TRBD2 (5 bases). Germline V gene data show CDR1 as MNHEY and CDR2 as SMNVEV (reference sequence). The CDR3 spans 16 residues. Trimming left V 6 bases short and J 2 bases short, with 14 bases between. CDR3 nucleotide sequence: TGTGCCAGCAGAAACCTCGGGGATACTGGGGCCAACGTCCTGACTTTC. Amino acids: CASRNLGDTGANVLTF.

The rearrangement links TRBV27 to TRBJ2-7; no definite D call. The V gene lost 4 bases and the J gene lost 1 base, with 5 bases spanning the gap. The CDR3 is 12 amino acids. Germline V gene sequence: CDR1 MNHEY, CDR2 SMNVEV (reference sequence). DNA for the CDR3: TGTGCCAGCAGTTCCGGGTCCTACGAGCAGTACTTC. It encodes CASSSGSYEQYF.

The rearrangement links TRBV3-1 (or the pseudogene TRBV3-2) to TRBJ2-1, with 9 nucleotides matching TRBD2. The CDR3 length is 16 residues. Germline CDR1 is LGHDT and CDR2 is YNNKEL (reference sequence). Trimming took 1 base from V and 7 from J; bases not matched to a gene: 8. CDR3 loop: CASSQALASGNNEQFF. The CDR3, as DNA: TGTGCCAGCAGCCAAGCTCTGGCTAGCGGGAATAATGAGCAGTTCTTC.

V usage is TRBV11-3 and J usage is TRBJ2-1, with 10 positions matching TRBD2. Germline-derived CDR1 and CDR2 are SGHNT and YENEEA. Losses at the gene ends were 2 bases for V and 10 bases for J; bases not matched to a gene: 5. The CDR3 totals 14 residues. DNA for the CDR3: TGTGCCAGCAGCTTATATCTAGCGGGAGCCGAGCAGTTCTTC. It translates to CASSLYLAGAEQFF.

This chain joins TRBV19 and TRBJ1-1, with D perhaps TRBD1 (5 bases). The CDR3 sequence is 14 residues long. Looked up from germline, CDR1 is LNHDA and CDR2 is SQIVND (reference sequence). Trimming left V 9 bases short and J 4 bases short, with 18 bases between. DNA of the CDR3: TGTGCCAGACCGGGCCAGACAGAGGCCACTGAAGCTTTCTTT. Its protein is CARPGQTEATEAFF.

The CDR3 nucleotides read TGTGCCAGCCGTAAGCGGGGACCTCCCCACAATGAGCAGTTCTTC. Residues: CASRKRGPPHNEQFF. The gene calls are TRBV27 and TRBJ2-1, with TRBD2 matching over 7 bases. Germline loops: CDR1 MNHEY, CDR2 SMNVEV (reference sequence). The CDR3 covers 15 residues. J lost 5 bases, V lost 8 bases, and 12 bases had no gene match.